The next 25 T cell receptor beta chains were all read from a single sample in a study of blood T cell repertoires in COVID-19. The data were produced by immunoSEQ multiplex PCR, yet TCRdb's version contains in-frame clones alone and is incomplete. The sample lists 70,000 to 95,000 clones; roughly nine tenths were seen once. The sample comprised peripheral blood. The receptors originated from a man aged 45 to 65 with COVID-19, enrolled during active disease.

The chain combines TRBV7-8 with TRBJ2-3; 12 bases align to TRBD2. Germline V gene sequence: CDR1 SGHVS, CDR2 FQNEAQ. After removal of 5 bases from V and 3 bases from J, the junction contained 3 bases not matched to a gene. The CDR3 contains 15 residues. The CDR3 loop is CASSPSGGGTDTQYF. CDR3 nucleotide sequence: TGTGCCAGCAGCCCTAGCGGGGGGGGGACAGATACGCAGTATTTT.

This rearrangement joins TRBV28 to TRBJ1-5, with 9 bases lining up with TRBD1. J lost 4 bases, V lost 1 base, and 2 bases had no gene match. CDR1 is MDHEN, CDR2 SYDVKM, per germline. The length of the CDR3 is 15 residues. In DNA form, the CDR3 reads TGTGCCAGCAGTTTATTAGGACAGGGGAATCAGCCCCAGCATTTT. It specifies CASSLLGQGNQPQHF.

The rearrangement uses TRBV27 and TRBJ1-6; tentative D call: TRBD1 (5 bases). The CDR3 is 15 residues long. Germline V lookup: CDR1 MNHEY, CDR2 SMNVEV (reference sequence). The ends were cut back, 5 bases at V and 7 bases at J, with 15 bases in the middle. The CDR3 DNA reads TGTGCCAGCAGTGAGGAAGGGGTTGGGAATTCACCCCTCCACTTT. Its protein product is CASSEEGVGNSPLHF.

Only one count was recorded for this clone. The chain uses TRBV5-8 and TRBJ1-5; possibly TRBD1 for D (5 bases). CDR3 length equals 12 residues. In germline, CDR1 is SGHTS, CDR2 YDEGEE. V lost 3 bases and J 11 bases, leaving 12 bases between the germline ends. In DNA, the CDR3 is TGTGCCAGCAGCTCCCAACGGGGGTCCCAGCATTTT. Amino acid sequence: CASSSQRGSQHF.

V and J are TRBV10-3 and TRBJ1-6; TRBD1 agrees at 8 bases. The trim removed 3 bases at V and 10 bases at J, leaving 8 bases unmatched. From germline, CDR1 is ENHRY and CDR2 SYGVKD. The CDR3 consists of 15 residues. The CDR3 DNA follows: TGTGCCATCAGTGACACAGGGGGGGTCGGGTCACCCCTCCACTTT. Translated, it gives CAISDTGGVGSPLHF.

The chain is built from TRBV7-3 and TRBJ2-3, with unresolved D. Germline CDR1 SGHTA, CDR2 FQGTGA. The CDR3 is 14 amino acids. With 2 bases removed from V and 6 bases from J, the gap between germline ends came to 12 bases. CDR3 in amino acids: CASSLRTKFDTQYF. CDR3 DNA sequence: TGTGCCAGCAGCTTACGAACAAAGTTCGATACGCAGTATTTT.

V and J are TRBV4-1 and TRBJ1-6, with D possibly TRBD1 on 6 matching bases. CDR3 size: 14 residues. Germline V CDR1 and CDR2: MGHRA, YSYEKL. V dropped 0 bases and J dropped 10 bases, with 10 bases sitting between them. In DNA form, the CDR3 reads TGCGCCAGCAGCCAAGACAGGGGATCGTCACCCCTCCACTTT. It yields the protein CASSQDRGSSPLHF.

This rearrangement joins TRBV7-2 to TRBJ1-2; tentatively, D is TRBD1 (6 bases). CDR3 size: 14 residues. The V gene's germline CDR1 is SGHTA and CDR2 FQGNSA. Trimming left V 5 bases short and J 8 bases short, with 18 bases between. The CDR3 here is CASSPSGARGGYTF. In DNA, the CDR3 is TGTGCCAGCAGCCCCTCAGGGGCACGAGGAGGCTACACCTTC.

The chain couples TRBV9 to TRBJ1-4; D is perhaps TRBD1 (5 bases). The germline gives CDR1 SGDLS, CDR2 YYNGEE. The CDR3 extends over 15 amino acids. Trimming pared 0 bases from V and 7 bases from J, leaving 13 bases between. As DNA, the CDR3 is TGTGCCAGCAGCGTAGCTACGGGGGTAGGTGAAAAACTGTTTTTT. This sequence encodes CASSVATGVGEKLFF.

This clone came up a few times. This chain connects TRBV19 to TRBJ1-2, with D hard to call. The CDR3 runs 13 residues. CDR1 is LNHDA, CDR2 SQIVND, per germline (reference sequence). V shed 6 bases and J shed 4 bases, with 12 bases lying between them. DNA for the CDR3: TGTGCCAGTAGCCCCAGCGGCTTCTATGGCTACACCTTC. It yields the protein CASSPSGFYGYTF.

The CDR3: CASSAGTSGGREETQYF. In DNA form, the CDR3 reads TGTGCCAGCAGCGCAGGGACTAGCGGGGGGAGGGAAGAGACCCAGTACTTC. The chain uses TRBV9 and TRBJ2-5, with 15 positions matching TRBD2. V gave up 3 bases and J gave up 3 bases; unmatched junction bases: 6. CDR1 is SGDLS, CDR2 YYNGEE, per germline. The length of the CDR3 is 17 residues.

In DNA form, the CDR3 reads TGTGCCAGCAGCAATGGACTAGCGGGGGGAGAAGAGACCCAGTACTTC. Translated, it gives CASSNGLAGGEETQYF. V gene TRBV4-2 combines with J gene TRBJ2-5; 14 nucleotides line up with TRBD2. V was clipped by 5 bases and J by 3 bases; unmatched bases: 5. Germline CDR1 is LGHNA and CDR2 is YNFKEQ. The CDR3 runs 16 residues.

With respect to this clone: A read error may account for a junction end that differs from germline. The rearrangement joins TRBV7-7 to TRBJ2-3; 9 bases line up with TRBD2. The CDR3 consists of 16 residues. Germline CDR1 and CDR2: SSHAT and FNYEAQ (reference sequence). The CDR3 DNA follows: TGTGCTAGCAGCTTAGCAATAGCGGGGGGCACAGATACGCAGTATTTT. The encoded protein is CASSLAIAGGTDTQYF.

The count of this clone is one. The chain has TRBV10-1 and TRBJ1-2; unclear D gene. This CDR3 has 15 residues. V gave up 0 bases and J gave up 0 bases, with 8 bases separating them. The germline V gene encodes CDR1 WNHNN and CDR2 SYGVQD (reference sequence). This CDR3 reads CASSESLATNYGYTF. CDR3 DNA: TGCGCCAGCAGTGAGTCTCTAGCGACTAACTATGGCTACACCTTC.

This chain links TRBV10-2 with TRBJ1-3; D may be TRBD1 (5 bases). Trimming removed 6 bases from V and 8 bases from J, with 17 bases in between. There are 14 residues in the CDR3. The V gene's germline CDR1 is WSHSY and CDR2 SAAADI. DNA for the CDR3: TGCGCCAGCAGGCGGGACCCTAGTTTGGACACCATATATTTT. Protein product: CASRRDPSLDTIYF.

The chain is built from TRBV20-1 and TRBJ1-2; no definite D call. Germline V gene data show CDR1 as DFQATT and CDR2 as SNEGSKA (reference sequence). This CDR3 contains 12 residues. Trimming removed 3 bases at V and 6 bases at J, with 11 bases between. DNA for the CDR3: TGCAGTGCTAGTTGGAGCTTTAATGGCTACACCTTC. Its protein product is CSASWSFNGYTF.

The rearrangement uses TRBV2 and TRBJ2-3; 9 bases fit TRBD2. Per the germline V gene, CDR1 is SNHLY and CDR2 is FYNNEI. The V gene end was trimmed by 5 bases and the J gene end by 1 base; junction bases not matched to a gene: 10. CDR3 length: 17 amino acids. The CDR3 DNA reads TGTGCCAGCAGTCCCCCCGGGGCGGGGGGGGGCACAGATACGCAGTATTTT. Protein product: CASSPPGAGGGTDTQYF. The entire variable domain, with the rest obtained from reference TRBV2 and TRBJ2-3, is as follows: EPEVTQTPSHQVTQMGQEVILRCVPISNHLYFYWYRQILGQKVEFLVSFYNNEISEKSEIFDDQFSVERPDGSNFTLKIRSTKLEDSAMYFCASSPPGAGGGTDTQYFGPGTRLTVL.

J is TRBJ1-1 and V is TRBV10-3; 9 bases match TRBD1. Looked up from germline, CDR1 is ENHRY and CDR2 is SYGVKD. The trim removed 3 bases at V and 11 bases at J, leaving 10 bases unmatched. This CDR3 has 14 amino acids. The CDR3: CAISESRDRVRAFF. The CDR3 coding sequence is TGTGCCATCAGTGAATCCCGGGACAGGGTTCGGGCTTTCTTT.

CDR3: CASSQAGGSGSPLHF. The CDR3 DNA follows: TGTGCCAGCAGCCAAGCAGGAGGGTCCGGGTCACCCCTCCACTTT. This chain uses TRBV3-1 (or the pseudogene TRBV3-2) with TRBJ1-6; D not certain. The V and J ends lost 1 base and 10 bases respectively, with 14 bases between them. The germline CDR1 and CDR2 sequences are LGHDT and YNNKEL (reference sequence). This CDR3 has 15 residues.

The chain carries TRBV15 and TRBJ2-1; D is undetermined. The CDR3 spans 12 residues. The V gene lost 5 bases and the J gene lost 10 bases, with 12 bases spanning the gap. CDR1 is LNHNV and CDR2 is YYDKDF in the germline V gene (reference sequence). CDR3 sequence reads: CATSHLAFEQFF. The CDR3 bases are TGTGCCACCAGCCACCTCGCGTTCGAGCAGTTCTTC.

The V call is TRBV5-1, the J call TRBJ1-4; D is unresolved. The CDR3 length is 14 residues. V was shortened by 0 bases and J by 3 bases, with 6 bases between the two germline ends. Germline V gene sequence: CDR1 SGHRS, CDR2 YFSETQ. The CDR3 region has the DNA TGCGCCAGCAGCTTGGGACTTCCTAATGAAAAACTGTTTTTT. It translates to CASSLGLPNEKLFF.

The chain employs TRBV24-1 and TRBJ1-4; no firm D call. Looked up from germline, CDR1 is KGHDR and CDR2 is SFDVKD. Trimming removed 4 bases at V and 7 bases at J, with 18 bases between. This CDR3 contains 16 residues. CDR3 in DNA: TGTGCCACCAGTGACCTCGACAAAGGCGTCTCTGAAAAACTGTTTTTT. It specifies CATSDLDKGVSEKLFF.

The genes are TRBV9 and TRBJ1-1; 10 bases map to TRBD1. CDR1 and CDR2 (germline): SGDLS, YYNGEE. The junction had 5 bases not matched to a gene; V was cut back by 3 bases and J by 3 bases. This CDR3 is built from 15 residues. CDR3: CASSAAGQGHTEAFF. The CDR3 DNA reads TGTGCCAGCAGCGCAGCGGGACAGGGGCACACTGAAGCTTTCTTT. Filled out from reference TRBV9 and TRBJ1-1, the complete variable domain reads DSGVTQTPKHLITATGQRVTLRCSPRSGDLSVYWYQQSLDQGLQFLIQYYNGEERAKGNILERFSAQQFPDLHSELNLSSLELGDSALYFCASSAAGQGHTEAFFGQGTRLTVV.

This sequence joins TRBV11-2 and TRBJ1-3, with D hard to call. The germline V gene encodes CDR1 SGHAT and CDR2 FQNNGV. Trimming left V 2 bases short and J 0 bases short, with 5 bases between. The CDR3 consists of 14 residues. CDR3 loop: CASSLSISGNTIYF. The CDR3 DNA follows: TGTGCCAGCAGCTTATCCATCTCTGGAAACACCATATATTTT.

This chain joins TRBV9 and TRBJ2-5; D is ambiguous. The CDR3 has 13 residues. V shed 0 bases and J shed 4 bases, with 7 bases lying between them. Germline loops: CDR1 SGDLS, CDR2 YYNGEE. The CDR3 nucleotides read TGTGCCAGCAGCGTAGGTTTCGGAGAGACCCAGTACTTC. It translates to CASSVGFGETQYF. Full variable domain (remainder filled in from reference TRBV9 and TRBJ2-5): DSGVTQTPKHLITATGQRVTLRCSPRSGDLSVYWYQQSLDQGLQFLIQYYNGEERAKGNILERFSAQQFPDLHSELNLSSLELGDSALYFCASSVGFGETQYFGPGTRLLVL.